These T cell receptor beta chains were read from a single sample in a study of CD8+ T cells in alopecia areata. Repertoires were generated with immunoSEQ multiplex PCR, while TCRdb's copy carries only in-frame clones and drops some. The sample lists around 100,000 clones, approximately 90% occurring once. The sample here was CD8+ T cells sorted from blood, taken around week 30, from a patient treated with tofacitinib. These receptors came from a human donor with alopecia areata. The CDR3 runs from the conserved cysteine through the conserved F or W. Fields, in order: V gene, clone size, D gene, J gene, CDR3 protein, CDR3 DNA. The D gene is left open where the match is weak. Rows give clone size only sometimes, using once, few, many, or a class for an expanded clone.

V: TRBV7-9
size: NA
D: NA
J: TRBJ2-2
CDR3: CASPQMTGELFF
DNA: TGTGCCAGCCCCCAGATGACCGGGGAGCTGTTTTTT

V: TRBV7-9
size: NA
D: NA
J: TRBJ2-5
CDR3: CASSFGVGSQETQYF
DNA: TGTGCCAGCAGCTTTGGCGTAGGGAGCCAAGAGACCCAGTACTTC

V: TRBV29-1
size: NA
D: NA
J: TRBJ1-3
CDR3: CSVIQGGSGNTIYF
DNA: TGCAGCGTGATACAGGGAGGCTCTGGAAACACCATATATTTT

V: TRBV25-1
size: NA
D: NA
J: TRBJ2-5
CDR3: CASTGFQETQYF
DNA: TGTGCCAGCACGGGGTTCCAAGAGACCCAGTACTTC

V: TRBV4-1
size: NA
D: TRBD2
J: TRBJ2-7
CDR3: CASSQDKVAGADEQYF
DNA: TGCGCCAGCAGCCAAGATAAGGTAGCGGGGGCCGACGAGCAGTACTTC

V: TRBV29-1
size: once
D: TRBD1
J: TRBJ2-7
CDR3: CSVEEVTGPNYEQYF
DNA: TGCAGCGTTGAAGAAGTGACAGGGCCCAACTACGAGCAGTACTTC

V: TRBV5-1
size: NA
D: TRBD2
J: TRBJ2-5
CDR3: CASSFGTSGSGEETQYF
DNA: TGCGCCAGCAGCTTCGGGACTAGCGGGAGTGGGGAAGAGACCCAGTACTTC

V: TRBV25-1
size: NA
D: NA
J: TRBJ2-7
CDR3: CASSVPGTLYEQYF
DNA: TGTGCCAGCAGTGTACCCGGGACATTATACGAGCAGTACTTC

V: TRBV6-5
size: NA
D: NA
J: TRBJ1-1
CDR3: CASSYTGDSEAFF
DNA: TGTGCCAGCAGTTACACCGGAGATTCTGAAGCTTTCTTT

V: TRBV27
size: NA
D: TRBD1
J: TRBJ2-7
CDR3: CASSPGTATYEQYF
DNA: TGTGCCAGCAGTCCCGGGACAGCCACCTACGAGCAGTACTTC

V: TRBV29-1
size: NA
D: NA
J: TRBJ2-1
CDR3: CSVVSAKSNEQFF
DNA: TGCAGCGTTGTTTCGGCCAAGAGCAATGAGCAGTTCTTC

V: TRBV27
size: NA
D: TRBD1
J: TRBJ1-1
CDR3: CASSLGQGLAEAFF
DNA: TGTGCCAGCAGTTTAGGACAGGGGTTGGCTGAAGCTTTCTTT

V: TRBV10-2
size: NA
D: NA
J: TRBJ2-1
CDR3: CASSAYRGYNEQFF
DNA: TGCGCCAGCAGCGCGTACCGAGGGTACAATGAGCAGTTCTTC

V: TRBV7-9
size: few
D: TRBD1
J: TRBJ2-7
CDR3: CASSSDRGYEQYF
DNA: TGTGCCAGCAGCTCGGACAGGGGTTACGAGCAGTACTTC

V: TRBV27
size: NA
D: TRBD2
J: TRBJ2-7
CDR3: CASSFGGDTYEQYF
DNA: TGTGCCAGCAGTTTTGGGGGGGATACCTACGAGCAGTACTTC

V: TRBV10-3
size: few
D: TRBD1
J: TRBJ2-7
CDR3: CAISETGGTYEQYF
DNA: TGTGCCATCAGTGAGACAGGGGGCACGTACGAGCAGTACTTC

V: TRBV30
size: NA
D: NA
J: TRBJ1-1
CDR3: CAWTRRTEAFF
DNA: TGTGCCTGGACACGTAGGACTGAAGCTTTCTTT

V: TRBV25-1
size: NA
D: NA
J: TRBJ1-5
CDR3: CASSEYSLTQPQHF
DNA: TGTGCCAGCAGTGAATATAGCCTAACCCAGCCCCAGCATTTT

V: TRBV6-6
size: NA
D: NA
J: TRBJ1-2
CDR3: CASSYEAQDGYTF
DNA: TGTGCCAGCAGTTACGAGGCCCAGGATGGCTACACCTTC

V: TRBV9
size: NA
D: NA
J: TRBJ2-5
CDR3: CASSAGLVHGVGQETQYF
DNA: TGTGCCAGCAGCGCCGGTTTAGTTCACGGAGTAGGCCAAGAGACCCAGTACTTC

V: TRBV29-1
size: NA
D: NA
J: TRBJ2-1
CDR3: CSVGQGQSSYNEQFF
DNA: TGCAGCGTTGGTCAAGGGCAGAGCTCCTACAATGAGCAGTTCTTC

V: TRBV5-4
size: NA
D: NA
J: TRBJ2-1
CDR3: CASSLEGGAYNEQFF
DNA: TGTGCCAGCAGCTTGGAGGGAGGAGCCTACAATGAGCAGTTCTTC

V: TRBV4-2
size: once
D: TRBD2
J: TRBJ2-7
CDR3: CASSQDLGPTSGGTYEQYF
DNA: TGTGCCAGCAGCCAAGATTTGGGTCCTACTAGCGGGGGAACCTACGAGCAGTACTTC

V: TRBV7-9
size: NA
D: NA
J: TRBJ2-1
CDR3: CASSWDISSYNEQFF
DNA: TGTGCCAGCAGCTGGGACATTAGTTCCTACAATGAGCAGTTCTTC

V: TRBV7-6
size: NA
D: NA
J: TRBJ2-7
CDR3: CASSPVTGYEQYF
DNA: TGTGCCAGCAGCCCAGTCACGGGCTACGAGCAGTACTTC

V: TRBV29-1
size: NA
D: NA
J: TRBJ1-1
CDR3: CSGDPGSTEAFF
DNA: TGCAGCGGGGACCCCGGGAGCACTGAAGCTTTCTTT